The 11 T cell receptor beta chains below all came from one sample that was sequenced in a study of blood T cell repertoires in COVID-19. Profiling relied on immunoSEQ multiplex PCR, and the TCRdb table lists in-frame clones only, not all of them. The table includes around 310,000 clones, approximately 91% detected once. The sample taken for sequencing was PBMCs or T cells enriched from blood (not recorded which). These receptors were obtained from a woman between 35 and 50 years old who had recovered from COVID-19.

The chain links TRBV5-1 to TRBJ2-2; weak D call: TRBD1 (5 bases). V shed 0 bases and J shed 2 bases, with 11 bases lying between them. The CDR3 is 16 residues long. Per germline, CDR1 SGHRS and CDR2 YFSETQ. CDR3 sequence reads: CASSLAGDSNTGELFF. In DNA form, the CDR3 reads TGCGCCAGCAGCTTGGCAGGTGACAGCAACACCGGGGAGCTGTTTTTT.

V gene TRBV5-1 combines with J gene TRBJ2-1; 7 positions match TRBD2. The CDR3 has 17 residues. The V and J ends lost 0 bases and 1 base, in that order; junction bases with no gene match: 7. CDR1 is SGHRS, CDR2 YFSETQ, per germline. As DNA, the CDR3 is TGCGCCAGCAGCTTGGTGTCCGGGGGGTTTTCCTACAATGAGCAGTTCTTC. Its protein is CASSLVSGGFSYNEQFF.

The CDR3 DNA reads TGTGCCAGCAGCTTAGCCCTTCTCGACTTGAATTCACCCCTCCACTTT. Residues: CASSLALLDLNSPLHF. This sequence joins TRBV7-2 and TRBJ1-6; the D is unclear. This CDR3 region has 16 residues. The germline V gene encodes CDR1 SGHTA and CDR2 FQGNSA. V dropped 0 bases and J dropped 7 bases, with 13 bases sitting between them.

As DNA, the CDR3 is TGTGCCAGCAGCGTAGGGGCTCCCAGGGACGAGCAGTACTTC. This encodes CASSVGAPRDEQYF. V gene TRBV9 combines with J gene TRBJ2-7, with D perhaps matching TRBD1 (5 bases). The CDR3 has 14 amino acids. CDR1 is SGDLS and CDR2 is YYNGEE in the germline V gene. V was shortened by 0 bases and J by 5 bases, with 12 bases between the two germline ends.

The genes are TRBV6-6 and TRBJ2-7; 7 bases align to TRBD1. CDR1 and CDR2 (germline): MNHNY, SVGAGI (reference sequence). The CDR3 sequence is 15 residues long. Losses at the gene ends were 2 bases for V and 2 bases for J; bases not matched to a gene: 6. CDR3 DNA sequence: TGTGCCAGCAGTTACGGGTCAGGGGGTCCCTACGAGCAGTACTTC. Amino acids: CASSYGSGGPYEQYF.

This chain links TRBV2 with TRBJ2-7; D is uncertain. The V and J ends lost 4 bases and 5 bases respectively, with 15 bases between them. The CDR3 consists of 14 residues. CDR1 is SNHLY, CDR2 FYNNEI, per germline. As DNA, the CDR3 is TGTGCCAGCAGTGTAGAGCAAGTGGGCCACGAGCAGTACTTC. Translated: CASSVEQVGHEQYF.

V is TRBV5-1 and J is TRBJ1-1, with D possibly matching TRBD1 (6 bases). In germline, CDR1 is SGHRS, CDR2 YFSETQ. This CDR3 comprises 15 residues. V was pared by 4 bases and J by 4 bases, with 17 bases between. For the CDR3, the DNA is TGCGCCAGCAGCCCGGAAGGGGGTGATGGCACTGAAGCTTTCTTT. It yields the protein CASSPEGGDGTEAFF.

The V and J genes are TRBV6-5 and TRBJ1-5; D is perhaps TRBD1 (6 bases). The CDR3 is 15 amino acids. Per germline, CDR1 MNHEY and CDR2 SVGAGI. V was trimmed by 4 bases and J by 4 bases, leaving 14 bases between them. DNA for the CDR3: TGTGCCAGCAGTTTACAGGGTCGCCTTAATCAGCCCCAGCATTTT. Amino acid sequence: CASSLQGRLNQPQHF.

In its sample, this clone was seen once. The J gene is TRBJ2-7, the V gene TRBV27; the match to TRBD1 covers 8 bases. Germline lookup yields CDR1 MNHEY and CDR2 SMNVEV (reference sequence). V lost 6 bases and J lost 7; bases outside the gene matches: 8. This CDR3 comprises 13 residues. CDR3 protein: CASSLGQGSEQYF. The CDR3 coding sequence is TGTGCCAGCAGCCTTGGACAGGGTTCAGAGCAGTACTTC.

The gene calls are TRBV18 and TRBJ2-7; 8 nucleotides align to TRBD1. Germline V lookup: CDR1 KGHSH, CDR2 LQKENI. This CDR3 contains 15 residues. Trimming cost V 3 bases and J 1 base; bases outside gene matches: 5. CDR3 residues: CASSPDRGSSYEQYF. CDR3 DNA: TGTGCCAGCTCACCCGACAGGGGCAGTTCCTACGAGCAGTACTTC.

Points on this clone: Within the sample, other DNA sequences also encode this same CDR3. The genes are TRBV6-5 and TRBJ1-2, with D tentatively TRBD1 (6 bases). This CDR3 has 13 residues. Trimming removed 6 bases at V and 2 bases at J, with 10 bases between. Germline CDR1 MNHEY, CDR2 SVGAGI. The CDR3 DNA follows: TGTGCCAGCAGGCTAGGACAGAACTATGGCTACACCTTC. This sequence encodes CASRLGQNYGYTF.